This T cell receptor beta chain stems from a study of blood T cell repertoires in COVID-19. Study-level background: COVID-19 samples, acute and convalescent, were from the United States, Italy and Spain. Nucleic acid was either cDNA or gDNA, and it came from T cells, B-cell-depleted T cells, or PBMCs.

As processed by the authors: Reference gene primers were amplified, and this amplification served to estimate nucleated cell counts. TCRdb's table, derived via immunoSEQ multiplex PCR, lists solely in-frame clones and lacks some. V, J and clone size were drawn from that table, and D and trimming were deduced from the DNA. The repertoire holds approximately 110,000 clones, more than 75% seen once, with 2.1% in the top ten. This CDR3 comprises 15 residues. V was pared by 1 base and J by 1 base, with 11 bases between. Germline V gives CDR1 SGHRS, CDR2 YFSETQ. The chain has TRBV5-1 and TRBJ2-5; weak D call: TRBD1 (6 bases). Sequencing used peripheral blood. The clonotype comes from a human donor in a cohort sampled during active COVID-19. The CDR3, as DNA: TGCGCCAGCAGCTTGATCGGGACACCCCAAGAGACCCAGTACTTC. This gives the protein CASSLIGTPQETQYF.